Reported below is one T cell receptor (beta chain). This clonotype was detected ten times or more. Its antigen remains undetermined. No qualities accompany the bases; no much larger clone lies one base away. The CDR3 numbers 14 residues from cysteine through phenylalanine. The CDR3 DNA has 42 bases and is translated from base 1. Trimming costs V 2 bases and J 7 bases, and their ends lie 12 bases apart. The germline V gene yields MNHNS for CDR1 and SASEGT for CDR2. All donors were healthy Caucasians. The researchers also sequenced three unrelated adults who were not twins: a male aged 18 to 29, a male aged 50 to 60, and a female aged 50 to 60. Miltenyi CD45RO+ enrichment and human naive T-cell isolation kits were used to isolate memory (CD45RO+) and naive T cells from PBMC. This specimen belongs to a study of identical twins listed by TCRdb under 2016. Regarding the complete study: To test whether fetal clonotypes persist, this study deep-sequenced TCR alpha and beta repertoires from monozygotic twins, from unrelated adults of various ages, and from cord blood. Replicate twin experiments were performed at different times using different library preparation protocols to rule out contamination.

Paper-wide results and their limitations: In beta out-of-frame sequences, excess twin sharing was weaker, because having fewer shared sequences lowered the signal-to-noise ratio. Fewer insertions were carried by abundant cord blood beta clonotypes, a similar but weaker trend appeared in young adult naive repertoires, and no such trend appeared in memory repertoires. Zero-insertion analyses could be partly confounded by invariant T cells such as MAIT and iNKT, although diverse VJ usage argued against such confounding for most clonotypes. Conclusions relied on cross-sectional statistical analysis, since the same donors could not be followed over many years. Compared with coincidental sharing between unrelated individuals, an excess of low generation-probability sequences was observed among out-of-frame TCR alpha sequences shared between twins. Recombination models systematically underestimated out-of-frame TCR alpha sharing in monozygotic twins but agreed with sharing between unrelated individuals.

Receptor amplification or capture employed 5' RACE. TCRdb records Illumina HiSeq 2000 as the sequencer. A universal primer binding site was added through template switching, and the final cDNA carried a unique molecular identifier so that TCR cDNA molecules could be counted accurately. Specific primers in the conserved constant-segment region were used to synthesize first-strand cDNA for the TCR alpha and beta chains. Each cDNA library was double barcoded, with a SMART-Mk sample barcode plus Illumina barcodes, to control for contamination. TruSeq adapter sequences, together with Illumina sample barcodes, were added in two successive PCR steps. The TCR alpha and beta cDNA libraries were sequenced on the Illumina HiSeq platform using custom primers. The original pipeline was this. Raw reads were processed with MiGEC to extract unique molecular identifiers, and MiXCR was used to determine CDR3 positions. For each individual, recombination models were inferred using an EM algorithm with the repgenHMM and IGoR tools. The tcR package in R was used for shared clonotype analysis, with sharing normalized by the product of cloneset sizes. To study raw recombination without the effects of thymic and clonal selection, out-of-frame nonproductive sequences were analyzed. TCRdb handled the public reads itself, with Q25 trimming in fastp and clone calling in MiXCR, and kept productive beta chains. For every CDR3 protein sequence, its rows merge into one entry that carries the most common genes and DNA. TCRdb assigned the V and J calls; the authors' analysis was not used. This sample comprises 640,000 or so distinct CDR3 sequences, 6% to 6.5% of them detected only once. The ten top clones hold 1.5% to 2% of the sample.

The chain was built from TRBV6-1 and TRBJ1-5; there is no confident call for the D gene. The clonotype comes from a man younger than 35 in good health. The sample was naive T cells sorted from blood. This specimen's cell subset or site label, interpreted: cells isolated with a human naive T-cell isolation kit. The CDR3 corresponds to CASSESLRVQPQHF. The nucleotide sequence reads TGTGCCAGCAGTGAAAGTCTCAGAGTACAGCCCCAGCATTTT.